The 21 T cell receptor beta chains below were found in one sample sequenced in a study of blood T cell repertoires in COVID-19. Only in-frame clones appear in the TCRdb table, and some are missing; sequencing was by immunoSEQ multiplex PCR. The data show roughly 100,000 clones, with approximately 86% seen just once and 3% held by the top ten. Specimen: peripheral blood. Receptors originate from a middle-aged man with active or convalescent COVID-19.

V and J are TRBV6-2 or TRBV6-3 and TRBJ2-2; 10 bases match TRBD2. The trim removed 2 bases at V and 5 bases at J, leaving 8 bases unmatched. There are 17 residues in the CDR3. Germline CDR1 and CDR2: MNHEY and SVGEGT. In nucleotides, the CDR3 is TGTGCCAGCAGTTACATCCCTAGCGGGGGAAGGACCGGGGAGCTGTTTTTT. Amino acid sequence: CASSYIPSGGRTGELFF.

The CDR3 sequence is CAISGSGARETQYF. DNA of the CDR3: TGTGCCATCAGTGGGTCAGGGGCCAGGGAGACCCAGTACTTC. The chain links TRBV10-3 to TRBJ2-5, with TRBD1 as a possible D gene (6 bases). This CDR3 has 14 residues. V was clipped by 4 bases and J by 5 bases, with 14 bases between them. Germline loops: CDR1 ENHRY, CDR2 SYGVKD.

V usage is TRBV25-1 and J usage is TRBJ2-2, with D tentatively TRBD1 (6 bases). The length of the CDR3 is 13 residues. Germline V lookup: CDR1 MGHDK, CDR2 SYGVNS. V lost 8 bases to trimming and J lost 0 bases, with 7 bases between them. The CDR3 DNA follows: TGTGCCAGCGGGGGCGCGAACACCGGGGAGCTGTTTTTT. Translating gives CASGGANTGELFF. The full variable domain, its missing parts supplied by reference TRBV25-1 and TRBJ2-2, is EADIYQTPRYLVIGTGKKITLECSQTMGHDKMYWYQQDPGMELHLIHYSYGVNSTEKGDLSSESTVSRIRTEHFPLTLESARPSHTSQYLCASGGANTGELFFGEGSRLTVL.

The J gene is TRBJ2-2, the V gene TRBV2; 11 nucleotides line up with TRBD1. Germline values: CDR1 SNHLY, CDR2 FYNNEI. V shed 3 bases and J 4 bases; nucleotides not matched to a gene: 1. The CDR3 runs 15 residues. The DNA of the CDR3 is TGTGCCAGCAGTGAGGGACAGGGGGGCACCGGGGAGCTGTTTTTT. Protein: CASSEGQGGTGELFF.

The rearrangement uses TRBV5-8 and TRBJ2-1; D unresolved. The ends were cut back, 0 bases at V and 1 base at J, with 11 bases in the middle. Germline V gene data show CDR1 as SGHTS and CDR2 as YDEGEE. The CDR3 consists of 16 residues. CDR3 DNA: TGTGCCAGCAGCTTGGTAGAGTCGAGATCCTACAATGAGCAGTTCTTC. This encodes CASSLVESRSYNEQFF.

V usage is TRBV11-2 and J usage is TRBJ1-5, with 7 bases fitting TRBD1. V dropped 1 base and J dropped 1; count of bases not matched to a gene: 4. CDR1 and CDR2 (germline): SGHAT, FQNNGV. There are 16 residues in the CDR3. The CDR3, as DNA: TGTGCCAGCAGCTTAGGCAACAGGGGAAGCAATCAGCCCCAGCATTTT. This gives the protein CASSLGNRGSNQPQHF.

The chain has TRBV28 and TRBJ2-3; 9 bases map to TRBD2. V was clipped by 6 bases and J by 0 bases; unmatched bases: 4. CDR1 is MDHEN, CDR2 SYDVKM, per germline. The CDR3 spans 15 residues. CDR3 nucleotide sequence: TGTGCCAGCAGCCTTAGCGGGGGCAGCACAGATACGCAGTATTTT. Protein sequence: CASSLSGGSTDTQYF. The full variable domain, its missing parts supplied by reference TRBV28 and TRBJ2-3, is DVKVTQSSRYLVKRTGEKVFLECVQDMDHENMFWYRQDPGLGLRLIYFSYDVKMKEKGDIPEGYSVSREKKERFSLILESASTNQTSMYLCASSLSGGSTDTQYFGPGTRLTVL.

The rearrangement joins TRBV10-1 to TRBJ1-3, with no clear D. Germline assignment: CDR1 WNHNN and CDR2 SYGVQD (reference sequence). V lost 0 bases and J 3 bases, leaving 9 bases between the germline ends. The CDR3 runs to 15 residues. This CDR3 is CASSESIALGNTIYF. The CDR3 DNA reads TGCGCCAGCAGTGAGTCTATAGCGCTTGGAAACACCATATATTTT.

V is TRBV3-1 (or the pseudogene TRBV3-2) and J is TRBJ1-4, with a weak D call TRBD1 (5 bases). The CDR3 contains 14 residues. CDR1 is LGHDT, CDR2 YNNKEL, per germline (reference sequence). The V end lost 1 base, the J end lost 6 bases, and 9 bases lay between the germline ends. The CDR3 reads CASSQGRGDEKLFF. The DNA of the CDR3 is TGTGCCAGCAGCCAAGGGAGGGGAGATGAAAAACTGTTTTTT.

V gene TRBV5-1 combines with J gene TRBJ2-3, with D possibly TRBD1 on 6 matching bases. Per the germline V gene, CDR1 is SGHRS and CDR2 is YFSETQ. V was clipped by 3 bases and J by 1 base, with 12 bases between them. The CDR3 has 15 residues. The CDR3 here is CASSSEHRGTDTQYF. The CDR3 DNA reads TGCGCCAGCAGCTCGGAGCACAGGGGCACAGATACGCAGTATTTT.

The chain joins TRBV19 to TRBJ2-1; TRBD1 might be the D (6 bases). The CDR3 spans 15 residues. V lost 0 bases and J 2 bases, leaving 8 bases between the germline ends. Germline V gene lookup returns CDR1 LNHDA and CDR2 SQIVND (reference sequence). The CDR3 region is CASSIDTGTYNEQFF. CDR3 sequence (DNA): TGTGCCAGTAGTATAGACACAGGGACCTACAATGAGCAGTTCTTC.

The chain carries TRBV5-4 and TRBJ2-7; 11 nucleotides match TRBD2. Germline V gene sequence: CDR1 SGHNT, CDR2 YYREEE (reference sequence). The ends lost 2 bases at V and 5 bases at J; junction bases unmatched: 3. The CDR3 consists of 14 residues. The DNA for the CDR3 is TGTGCCAGCAGCTTTGGACTAGCGGGCGACGAGCAGTACTTC. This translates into CASSFGLAGDEQYF.

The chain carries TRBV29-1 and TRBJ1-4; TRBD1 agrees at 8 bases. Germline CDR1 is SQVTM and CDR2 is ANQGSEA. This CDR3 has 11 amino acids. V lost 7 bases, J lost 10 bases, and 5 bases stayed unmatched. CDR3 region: CSGGQGAKLFF. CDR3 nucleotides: TGCAGCGGAGGACAGGGCGCAAAACTGTTTTTT.

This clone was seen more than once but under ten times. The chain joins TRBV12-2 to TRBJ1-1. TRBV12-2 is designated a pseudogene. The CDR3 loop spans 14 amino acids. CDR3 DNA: TGTGCAAGTCGCTTTCCCCTTATGAACACTGAAGCTTTCTTT. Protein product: CASRFPLMNTEAFF.

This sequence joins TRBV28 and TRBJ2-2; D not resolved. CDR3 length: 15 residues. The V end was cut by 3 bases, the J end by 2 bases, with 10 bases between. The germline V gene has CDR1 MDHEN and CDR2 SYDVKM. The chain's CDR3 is CASSFTILNTGELFF. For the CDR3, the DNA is TGTGCCAGCAGTTTTACCATCCTAAACACCGGGGAGCTGTTTTTT.

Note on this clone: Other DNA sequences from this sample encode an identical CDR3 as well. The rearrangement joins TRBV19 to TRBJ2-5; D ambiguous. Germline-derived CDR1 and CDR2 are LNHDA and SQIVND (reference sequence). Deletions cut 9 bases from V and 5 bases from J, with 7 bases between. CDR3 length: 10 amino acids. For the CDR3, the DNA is TGTGCCAGCGGCAGGGAGACCCAGTACTTC. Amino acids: CASGRETQYF.

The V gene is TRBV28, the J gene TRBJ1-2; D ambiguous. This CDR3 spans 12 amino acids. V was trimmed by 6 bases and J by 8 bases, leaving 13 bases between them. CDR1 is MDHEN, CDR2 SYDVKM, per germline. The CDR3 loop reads CASSLQLTGYTF. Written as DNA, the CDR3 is TGTGCCAGCAGCCTACAGTTAACCGGCTACACCTTC.

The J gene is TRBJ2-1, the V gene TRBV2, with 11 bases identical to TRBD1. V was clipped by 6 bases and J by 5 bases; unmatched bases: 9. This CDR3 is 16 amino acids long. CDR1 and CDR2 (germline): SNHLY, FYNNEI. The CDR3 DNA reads TGTGCCAGCAGGGCCGGGACAGGGGGTTCGGACAATGAGCAGTTCTTC. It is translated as CASRAGTGGSDNEQFF.

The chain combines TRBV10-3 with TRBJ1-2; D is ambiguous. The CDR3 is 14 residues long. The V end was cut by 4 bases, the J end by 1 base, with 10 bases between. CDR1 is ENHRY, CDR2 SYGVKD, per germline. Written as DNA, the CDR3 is TGTGCCATCAGTGGGGCGACGGATAACTATGGCTACACCTTC. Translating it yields CAISGATDNYGYTF.

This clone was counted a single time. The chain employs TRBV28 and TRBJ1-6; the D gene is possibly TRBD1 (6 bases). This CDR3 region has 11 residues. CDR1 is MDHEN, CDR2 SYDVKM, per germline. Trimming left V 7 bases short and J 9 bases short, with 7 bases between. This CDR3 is CASKGVSPLHF. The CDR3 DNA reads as TGTGCCAGCAAGGGGGTTTCACCCCTCCACTTT. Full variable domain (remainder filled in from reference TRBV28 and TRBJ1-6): DVKVTQSSRYLVKRTGEKVFLECVQDMDHENMFWYRQDPGLGLRLIYFSYDVKMKEKGDIPEGYSVSREKKERFSLILESASTNQTSMYLCASKGVSPLHFGNGTRLTVT.

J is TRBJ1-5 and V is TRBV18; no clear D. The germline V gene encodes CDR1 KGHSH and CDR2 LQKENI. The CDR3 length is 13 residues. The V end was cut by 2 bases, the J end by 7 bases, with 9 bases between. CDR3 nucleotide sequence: TGTGCCAGCTCACCAGGGGAGGAACAGCCCCAGCATTTT. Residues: CASSPGEEQPQHF.